The 28 T cell receptor beta chains below come from one sample, sequenced in a study of blood T cell repertoires in COVID-19. Profiled with immunoSEQ multiplex PCR; TCRdb holds only in-frame clones, not every one. Of about 170,000 clones listed, about 88% are singletons. The sequenced sample was peripheral blood. The receptor source for this set is a man aged 45-65 years who had recovered from COVID-19.

CDR3 bases: TGTGCCAGCAGCTTCGACAGGGCCCATGAGCAGTTCTTC. Amino acid sequence: CASSFDRAHEQFF. This chain joins TRBV7-7 and TRBJ2-1; TRBD1 matches at 7 bases. The CDR3 is 13 residues long. V gave up 3 bases and J gave up 8 bases; unmatched junction bases: 4. Germline V gene sequence: CDR1 SSHAT, CDR2 FNYEAQ (reference sequence). Combining the CDR3 with reference TRBV7-7 and TRBJ2-1 gives the whole variable domain GAGVSQSPRYKVTKRGQDVTLRCDPISSHATLYWYQQALGQGPEFLTYFNYEAQPDKSGLPSDRFSAERPEGSISTLTIQRTEQRDSAMYRCASSFDRAHEQFFGPGTRLTVL.

Comment on this clone: Additional DNA sequences in this sample encode the identical CDR3. The chain uses TRBV7-2 and TRBJ2-7, with 14 bases aligning to TRBD2. The CDR3 has 15 amino acids. Trimming at V came to 5 bases and at J to 3 bases, leaving 3 bases not matched to a gene. Per germline, CDR1 SGHTA and CDR2 FQGNSA. CDR3 region: CASSLGTSGSYEQYF. CDR3 DNA sequence: TGTGCCAGCAGCCTAGGGACTAGCGGGAGCTACGAGCAGTACTTC.

The chain joins TRBV5-4 to TRBJ2-7; no clear D gene. The CDR3 is 13 residues long. V was clipped by 3 bases and J by 0 bases, with 7 bases between them. The germline V gene encodes CDR1 SGHNT and CDR2 YYREEE (reference sequence). CDR3 nucleotides: TGTGCCAGCAGCTCCGACATCTCCTACGAGCAGTACTTC. It yields the protein CASSSDISYEQYF. The variable domain in full, completed from reference TRBV5-4 and TRBJ2-7, reads ETGVTQSPTHLIKTRGQQVTLRCSSQSGHNTVSWYQQALGQGPQFIFQYYREEENGRGNFPPRFSGLQFPNYSSELNVNALELDDSALYLCASSSDISYEQYFGPGTRLTVT.

The rearrangement joins TRBV3-1 (or the pseudogene TRBV3-2) to TRBJ1-2, with 8 bases matching TRBD1. V trimming: 3 bases; J trimming: 7 bases; junction bases outside the gene matches: 7. The CDR3 is made up of 14 amino acids. In germline, CDR1 is LGHDT, CDR2 YNNKEL (reference sequence). For the CDR3, the DNA is TGTGCCAGCAGCCAGCGACAGGGGTTGGGTGGCTACACCTTC. It yields the protein CASSQRQGLGGYTF.

V and J are TRBV9 and TRBJ2-3, with TRBD1 identical over 7 bases. The CDR3 contains 15 residues. Germline V gene data show CDR1 as SGDLS and CDR2 as YYNGEE. The ends lost 3 bases at V and 3 bases at J; junction bases unmatched: 7. The CDR3 protein is CASSALQGLTDTQYF. The CDR3 DNA follows: TGTGCCAGCAGCGCACTACAGGGGTTGACAGATACGCAGTATTTT.

The CDR3 here is CASSNRGNTEAFF. The CDR3 nucleotides read TGTGCCAGCAGTAACAGGGGGAACACTGAAGCTTTCTTT. The V and J genes are TRBV6-5 and TRBJ1-1; TRBD1 aligns across 7 bases. This CDR3 has 13 residues. The V segment lost 5 bases and the J segment 1 base; nucleotides outside the gene matches: 1. Germline-derived CDR1 and CDR2 are MNHEY and SVGAGI.

CDR3 sequence (DNA): TGCAGCGCGTGGGACAGCCAAATCTACACCTTC. It codes for CSAWDSQIYTF. V and J are TRBV29-1 and TRBJ1-2; TRBD1 matches 7 bases. V lost 7 bases, J lost 10 bases, and 9 bases stayed unmatched. Germline CDR1 SQVTM, CDR2 ANQGSEA. This CDR3 has 11 amino acids.

The CDR3 region is CASLGGTGNYGYTF. DNA for the CDR3: TGCGCCAGCCTAGGGGGAACAGGGAACTATGGCTACACCTTC. The J gene is TRBJ1-2, the V gene TRBV4-1, with a weak D call TRBD1 (6 bases). Germline V gene lookup returns CDR1 MGHRA and CDR2 YSYEKL. Between the trimmed V and J ends, which lost 8 bases and 2 bases, there was a span of 15 bases. The CDR3 is 14 amino acids.

The rearrangement links TRBV30 to TRBJ1-1; D unclear. The germline V and J ends were trimmed by 4 bases and 0 bases, with 12 bases remaining between them. The CDR3 spans 14 residues. CDR1 GTSNPN and CDR2 SVGIG come from the germline V gene (reference sequence). The DNA for the CDR3 is TGTGCCTGGATCCCAAAAAATTTGAACACTGAAGCTTTCTTT. It specifies CAWIPKNLNTEAFF.

J is TRBJ2-5 and V is TRBV6-6, with 9 bases identical to TRBD2. CDR3 length: 12 residues. Trimming at V came to 9 bases and at J to 5 bases, leaving 4 bases not matched to a gene. CDR1 is MNHNY and CDR2 is SVGAGI in the germline V gene (reference sequence). The CDR3, as DNA: TGTGCCAGTATTAGCGGGAGCGAGACCCAGTACTTC. Translated: CASISGSETQYF.

The gene calls are TRBV19 and TRBJ2-7, with a possible D match to TRBD1 (7 bases). V lost 9 bases, J lost 6 bases, and 12 bases lay in between. In germline, CDR1 is LNHDA, CDR2 SQIVND (reference sequence). The CDR3 runs to 11 residues. Written as DNA, the CDR3 is TGTGCCAGCCAGGGGGGAAGCGAGCAGTACTTC. Amino acids: CASQGGSEQYF.

V usage is TRBV3-1 (or the pseudogene TRBV3-2) and J usage is TRBJ1-5; D is uncertain. The CDR3 consists of 13 residues. Germline values: CDR1 LGHDT, CDR2 YNNKEL (reference sequence). V was trimmed by 1 base and J by 5 bases, leaving 6 bases between them. CDR3 nucleotides: TGTGCCAGCAGCCAAGTACGGGATCAGCCCCAGCATTTT. It codes for CASSQVRDQPQHF.

The genes are TRBV7-2 and TRBJ1-5; 7 nucleotides align to TRBD1. This CDR3 has 16 residues. Trimming removed 5 bases from V and 1 base from J; junction bases left unmatched: 8. Germline V lookup: CDR1 SGHTA, CDR2 FQGNSA. CDR3 loop: CASSRSGGQSNQPQHF. The CDR3 DNA is TGTGCCAGCAGCAGATCTGGGGGACAGAGCAATCAGCCCCAGCATTTT.

This chain joins TRBV7-8 and TRBJ1-6; possibly TRBD1 for D (5 bases). V gave up 7 bases and J gave up 9 bases, with 19 bases separating them. The CDR3 runs 15 residues. Germline-derived CDR1 and CDR2 are SGHVS and FQNEAQ. CDR3: CASNKDGGEVSPLHF. The CDR3 region has the DNA TGTGCCAGCAACAAAGACGGGGGGGAGGTTTCACCCCTCCACTTT.

The chain is built from TRBV7-2 and TRBJ2-3, with TRBD2 identical over 9 bases. The CDR3 has 16 residues. CDR1 and CDR2 (germline): SGHTA, FQGNSA. The V gene end was trimmed by 1 base and the J gene end by 0 bases; junction bases not matched to a gene: 2. CDR3 coding DNA: TGTGCCAGCAGCTTAGTAGCGGGAGCTAGCACAGATACGCAGTATTTT. It codes for CASSLVAGASTDTQYF.

The CDR3 sequence: CASSIGPGGNNEQFF. The CDR3 region has the DNA TGTGCCAGTAGTATCGGGCCAGGGGGAAACAATGAGCAGTTCTTC. V gene TRBV19 combines with J gene TRBJ2-1; 7 positions agree with TRBD1. CDR3 length: 15 residues. With V trimmed by 3 bases and J by 5 bases, 7 bases remained unmatched. CDR1 LNHDA and CDR2 SQIVND come from the germline V gene (reference sequence).

The chain uses TRBV27 and TRBJ2-1, with 9 bases fitting TRBD2. After removal of 1 base from V and 6 bases from J, the junction contained 7 bases not matched to a gene. Germline assignment: CDR1 MNHEY and CDR2 SMNVEV (reference sequence). CDR3 length: 16 amino acids. The CDR3: CASSLFGTSSRNEQFF. In DNA form, the CDR3 reads TGTGCCAGCAGTTTATTTGGGACTAGCAGTCGCAATGAGCAGTTCTTC.

This clone was observed a handful of times. The gene calls are TRBV6-2 or TRBV6-3 and TRBJ1-5; 8 nucleotides agree with TRBD1. The junction had 10 bases not matched to a gene; V was cut back by 5 bases and J by 7 bases. Germline V gene sequence: CDR1 MNHEY, CDR2 SVGEGT. There are 15 residues in the CDR3. CDR3 in amino acids: CASSHTPDRVQPQHF. As DNA, the CDR3 is TGTGCCAGCAGTCACACGCCGGACAGGGTCCAGCCCCAGCATTTT.

This rearrangement joins TRBV3-1 (or the pseudogene TRBV3-2) to TRBJ2-2; 11 bases line up with TRBD2. Germline V gene data show CDR1 as LGHDT and CDR2 as YNNKEL (reference sequence). V lost 4 bases, J lost 7 bases, and 2 bases stayed unmatched. This CDR3 region has 14 residues. This CDR3 is CASSPLAGGGELFF. CDR3 coding DNA: TGTGCCAGCAGCCCTCTAGCGGGAGGCGGGGAGCTGTTTTTT.

The chain combines TRBV11-1 with TRBJ1-1; D is unresolved. V was pared by 1 base and J by 8 bases, with 14 bases between. The germline V gene encodes CDR1 SGHAT and CDR2 FQDESV (reference sequence). The CDR3 runs 14 residues. The CDR3 DNA sequence: TGTGCCAGCAGCTTAGGTGAGATGTCAACGGAAGCTTTCTTT. Translated: CASSLGEMSTEAFF. The variable domain in full, with the rest retrieved from reference TRBV11-1 and TRBJ1-1, is EAEVAQSPRYKITEKSQAVAFWCDPISGHATLYWYRQILGQGPELLVQFQDESVVDDSQLPKDRFSAERLKGVDSTLKIQPAELGDSAMYLCASSLGEMSTEAFFGQGTRLTVV.

This clone was seen a single time. This chain uses TRBV7-8 with TRBJ2-7; 8 bases align to TRBD1. CDR1 is SGHVS and CDR2 is FQNEAQ in the germline V gene. The CDR3 runs 15 residues. V lost 5 bases to trimming and J lost 3 bases; unmatched junction nucleotides: 9. Here the CDR3 reads CASSPGQGSRYEQYF. The CDR3 DNA is TGTGCCAGCAGCCCAGGACAGGGCAGTCGCTACGAGCAGTACTTC.

A remark on this clone: This same CDR3 is encoded by further DNA sequences in the sample. The V gene is TRBV2, the J gene TRBJ2-1; D not certain. Trimming cost V 5 bases and J 5 bases, with 13 bases left between them. Germline-derived CDR1 and CDR2 are SNHLY and FYNNEI. This CDR3 region has 14 residues. CDR3 nucleotides: TGTGCCAGCAGTAGGTTGGCGGTTAACAATGAGCAGTTCTTC. Its translation is CASSRLAVNNEQFF.

The chain combines TRBV10-2 with TRBJ2-1; 13 positions match TRBD2. This CDR3 spans 16 amino acids. Losses at the gene ends were 8 bases for V and 8 bases for J; bases not matched to a gene: 12. Germline-derived CDR1 and CDR2 are WSHSY and SAAADI. The CDR3 bases are TGCGCCAGCTTCCCGGCCGGGACTAGCGGGAAGTATGAGCAGTTCTTC. Protein: CASFPAGTSGKYEQFF.

This chain links TRBV11-3 with TRBJ2-1; TRBD2 matches 12 bases. The ends lost 1 base at V and 10 bases at J; junction bases unmatched: 8. This CDR3 is 16 amino acids long. The germline V gene encodes CDR1 SGHNT and CDR2 YENEEA. CDR3 in DNA: TGTGCCAGCAGCTTAGCGGCTAGCGGGGGGGCCAACGAGCAGTTCTTC. It is translated as CASSLAASGGANEQFF.

V is TRBV6-6 and J is TRBJ2-1, with 7 bases lining up with TRBD1. V lost 2 bases to trimming and J lost 4 bases; unmatched junction nucleotides: 8. CDR1 is MNHNY, CDR2 SVGAGI, per germline (reference sequence). The CDR3 consists of 16 residues. The CDR3, as DNA: TGTGCCAGCAGTTACGTTACAGGGGATATGTACAATGAGCAGTTCTTC. It is translated as CASSYVTGDMYNEQFF.

The CDR3 loop is CASSAETGPRTQYF. In DNA form, the CDR3 reads TGTGCCAGCAGCGCAGAGACAGGTCCGCGGACCCAGTACTTC. The chain has TRBV5-5 and TRBJ2-5, with a possible D match to TRBD1 (6 bases). Germline V gene sequence: CDR1 SGHKS, CDR2 YYEKEE (reference sequence). The CDR3 runs 14 residues. V was shortened by 4 bases and J by 7 bases, with 17 bases between the two germline ends.

The chain is built from TRBV19 and TRBJ2-7; TRBD1 agrees at 7 bases. V dropped 3 bases and J dropped 5; count of bases not matched to a gene: 7. The CDR3 totals 14 residues. Germline V gene lookup returns CDR1 LNHDA and CDR2 SQIVND (reference sequence). The CDR3 coding sequence is TGTGCCAGTAGTATTTACAGGGGCGCCCACGAGCAGTACTTC. Translated: CASSIYRGAHEQYF.

V and J are TRBV5-1 and TRBJ2-7, with D possibly matching TRBD1 (6 bases). V was clipped by 1 base and J by 2 bases, with 22 bases between them. Germline V lookup: CDR1 SGHRS, CDR2 YFSETQ. The length of the CDR3 is 18 residues. CDR3 amino acids: CASSLNRQDYVGTYEQYF. CDR3 bases: TGCGCCAGCAGCTTGAATAGACAGGATTACGTGGGTACCTACGAGCAGTACTTC.